This T cell receptor (beta chain) was identified during a study of T cell changes during pregnancy in multiple sclerosis. The CDR3 extends over 15 amino acids. The germline CDR1 and CDR2 sequences are LNHNV and YYDKDF (reference sequence). The V end was cut by 0 bases, the J end by 2 bases, with 11 bases between. Clones were read by immunoSEQ multiplex PCR, and TCRdb kept only the in-frame ones, dropping some. The table records about 57,000 clones, about 91% of them present only once. This sequence joins TRBV15 and TRBJ2-7; tentatively, D is TRBD2 (6 bases). Specimen: CD4+ T cells from peripheral blood mononuclear cells, collected in the second trimester of pregnancy. The sequence came from a female donor with multiple sclerosis, enrolled in a pregnancy study. The CDR3: CATSRDLGGAYEQYF. CDR3 DNA: TGTGCCACCAGCAGAGACCTCGGGGGAGCCTACGAGCAGTACTTC.